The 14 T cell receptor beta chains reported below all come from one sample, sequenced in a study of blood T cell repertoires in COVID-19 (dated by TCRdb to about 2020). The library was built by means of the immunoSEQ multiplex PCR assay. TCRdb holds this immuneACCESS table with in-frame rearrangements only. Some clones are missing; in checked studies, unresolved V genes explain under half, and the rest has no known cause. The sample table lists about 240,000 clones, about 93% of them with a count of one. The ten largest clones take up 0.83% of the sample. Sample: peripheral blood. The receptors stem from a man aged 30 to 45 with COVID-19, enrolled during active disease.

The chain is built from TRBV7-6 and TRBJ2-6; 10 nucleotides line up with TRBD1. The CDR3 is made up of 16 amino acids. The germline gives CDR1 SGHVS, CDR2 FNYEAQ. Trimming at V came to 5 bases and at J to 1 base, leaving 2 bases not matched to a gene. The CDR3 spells CASSAGQGSGANVLTF. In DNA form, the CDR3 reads TGTGCCAGCAGCGCGGGACAGGGGTCTGGGGCCAACGTCCTGACTTTC.

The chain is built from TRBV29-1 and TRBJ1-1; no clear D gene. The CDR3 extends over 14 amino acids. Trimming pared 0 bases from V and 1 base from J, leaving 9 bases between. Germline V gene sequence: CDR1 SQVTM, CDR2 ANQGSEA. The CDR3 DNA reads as TGCAGCGTTGAAGACGGTCTCCAGAACACTGAAGCTTTCTTT. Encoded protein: CSVEDGLQNTEAFF.

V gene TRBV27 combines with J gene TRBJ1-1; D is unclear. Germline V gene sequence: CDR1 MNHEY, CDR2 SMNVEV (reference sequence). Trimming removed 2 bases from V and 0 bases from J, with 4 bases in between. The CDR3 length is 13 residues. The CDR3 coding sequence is TGTGCCAGCAGTTTAACAGTGAACACTGAAGCTTTCTTT. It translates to CASSLTVNTEAFF.

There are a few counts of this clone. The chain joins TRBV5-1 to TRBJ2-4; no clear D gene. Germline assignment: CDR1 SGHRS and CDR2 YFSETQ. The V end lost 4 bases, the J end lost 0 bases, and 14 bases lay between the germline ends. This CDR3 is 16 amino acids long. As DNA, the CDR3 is TGCGCCAGCAGCGCAGAGGAACTCTTAGCCAAAAACATTCAGTACTTC. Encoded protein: CASSAEELLAKNIQYF.

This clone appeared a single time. The chain's CDR3 is CASSRSGQGEVAQHF. In DNA, the CDR3 is TGTGCCAGTAGTAGGTCGGGACAGGGTGAGGTGGCCCAGCATTTT. The rearrangement links TRBV19 to TRBJ1-5; 9 nucleotides match TRBD1. Germline CDR1 is LNHDA and CDR2 is SQIVND (reference sequence). The V segment lost 4 bases and the J segment 11 bases; nucleotides outside the gene matches: 12. CDR3 length: 15 residues.

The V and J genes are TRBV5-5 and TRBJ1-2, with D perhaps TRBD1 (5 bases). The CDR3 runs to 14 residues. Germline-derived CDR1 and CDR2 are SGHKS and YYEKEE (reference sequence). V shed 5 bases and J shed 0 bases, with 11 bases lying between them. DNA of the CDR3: TGTGCCAGCAGTTCGGACACGACTAACTATGGCTACACCTTC. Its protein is CASSSDTTNYGYTF.

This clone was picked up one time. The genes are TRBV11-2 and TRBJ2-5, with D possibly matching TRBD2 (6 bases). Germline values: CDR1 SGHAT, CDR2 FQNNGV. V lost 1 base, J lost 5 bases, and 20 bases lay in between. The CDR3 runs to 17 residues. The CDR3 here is CASSLVNDTGERETQYF. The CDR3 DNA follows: TGTGCCAGCAGCTTAGTTAATGATACGGGGGAACGGGAGACCCAGTACTTC.

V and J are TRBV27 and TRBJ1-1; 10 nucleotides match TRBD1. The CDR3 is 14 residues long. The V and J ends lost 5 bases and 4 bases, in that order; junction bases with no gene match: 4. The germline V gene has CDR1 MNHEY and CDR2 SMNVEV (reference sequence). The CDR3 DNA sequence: TGTGCCAGCAGTCTACGGACAGGGGGCACTGAAGCTTTCTTT. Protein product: CASSLRTGGTEAFF.

CDR3 residues: CASSGPTGGIWEKLFF. The CDR3 nucleotides read TGTGCCAGCAGTGGACCTACAGGGGGCATTTGGGAAAAACTGTTTTTT. The chain has TRBV25-1 and TRBJ1-4, with 9 bases that match TRBD1. The V gene end was trimmed by 4 bases and the J gene end by 8 bases; junction bases not matched to a gene: 11. CDR3 size: 16 residues. Germline CDR1 and CDR2: MGHDK and SYGVNS.

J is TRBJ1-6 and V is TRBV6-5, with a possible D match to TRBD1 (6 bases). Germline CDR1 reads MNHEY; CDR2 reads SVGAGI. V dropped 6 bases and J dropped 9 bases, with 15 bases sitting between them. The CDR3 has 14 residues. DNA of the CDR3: TGTGCCAGCAGAACCGCGACAGGCATTTCACCCCTCCACTTT. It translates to CASRTATGISPLHF.

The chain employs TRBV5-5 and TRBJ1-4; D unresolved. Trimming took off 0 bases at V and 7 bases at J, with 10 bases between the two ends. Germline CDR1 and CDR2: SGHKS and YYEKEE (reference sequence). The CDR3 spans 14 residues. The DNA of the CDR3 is TGTGCCAGCAGCTTGGGGGCGGGTGGTGAAAAACTGTTTTTT. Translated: CASSLGAGGEKLFF.

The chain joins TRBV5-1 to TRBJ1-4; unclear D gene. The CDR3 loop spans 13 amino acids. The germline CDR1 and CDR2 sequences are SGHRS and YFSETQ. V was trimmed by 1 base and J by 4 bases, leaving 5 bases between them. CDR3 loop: CASSLSVNEKLFF. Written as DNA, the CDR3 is TGCGCCAGCAGCTTGTCAGTTAATGAAAAACTGTTTTTT.

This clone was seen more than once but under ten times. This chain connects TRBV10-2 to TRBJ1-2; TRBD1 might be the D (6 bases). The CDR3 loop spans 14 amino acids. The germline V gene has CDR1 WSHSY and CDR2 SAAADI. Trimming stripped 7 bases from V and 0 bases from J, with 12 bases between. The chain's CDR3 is CASTTGGPNYGYTF. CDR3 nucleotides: TGCGCCAGCACCACGGGGGGCCCTAACTATGGCTACACCTTC.

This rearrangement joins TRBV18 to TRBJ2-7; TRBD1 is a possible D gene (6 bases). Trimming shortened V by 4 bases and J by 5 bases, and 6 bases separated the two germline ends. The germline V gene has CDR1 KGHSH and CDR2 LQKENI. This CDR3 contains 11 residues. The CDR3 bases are TGTGCCAGCTCACAGGGGGACGAGCAGTACTTC. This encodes CASSQGDEQYF.